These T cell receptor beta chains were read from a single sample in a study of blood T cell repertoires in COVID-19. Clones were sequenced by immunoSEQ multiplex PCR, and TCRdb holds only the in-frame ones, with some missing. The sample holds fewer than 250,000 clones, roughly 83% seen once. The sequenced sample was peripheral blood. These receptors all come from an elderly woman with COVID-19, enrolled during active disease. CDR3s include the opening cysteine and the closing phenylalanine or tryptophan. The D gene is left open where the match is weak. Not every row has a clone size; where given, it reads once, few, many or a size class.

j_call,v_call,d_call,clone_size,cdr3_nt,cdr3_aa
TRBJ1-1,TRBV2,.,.,TGTGCCAGCAGTGGAGGCAGGAAGGGGACTGAAGCTTTCTTT,CASSGGRKGTEAFF
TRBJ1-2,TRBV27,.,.,TGTGCCAGCAGTTTCCGGGTCCAGGGCGGTGGCTACACCTTC,CASSFRVQGGGYTF
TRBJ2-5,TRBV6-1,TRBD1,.,TGTGCCAGCAGTGAGGGACAGGCGGCAATAGAGACCCAGTACTTC,CASSEGQAAIETQYF
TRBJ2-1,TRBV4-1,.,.,TGCGCCAGCAGCCAAGTAGCAAGGAGGGGGGGCAGGGGCGAGCAGTTCTTC,CASSQVARRGGRGEQFF
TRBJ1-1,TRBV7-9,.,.,TGTGCCAGCAGCTCCTTCCGCGGGAACACTGAAGCTTTCTTT,CASSSFRGNTEAFF
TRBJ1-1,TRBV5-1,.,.,TGCGCCAGCAGCCCCCAGTGGGGGGGCTTCACTGAAGCTTTCTTT,CASSPQWGGFTEAFF
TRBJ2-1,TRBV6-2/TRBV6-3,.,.,TGTGCCAGCAGTCCCGACAGTTACAATGAGCAGTTCTTC,CASSPDSYNEQFF
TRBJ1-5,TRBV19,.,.,TGTGCCAGTCGAGAGCACAATCAGCCCCAGCATTTT,CASREHNQPQHF
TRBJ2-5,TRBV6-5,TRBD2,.,TGTGCCAGTAGGGGCGGGGGGTCGATGACCCAGTACTTC,CASRGGGSMTQYF
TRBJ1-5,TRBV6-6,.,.,TGTGCCAGCAGTAGGGCGGGTGGGGAAAGCTATCAGCCCCAGCATTTT,CASSRAGGESYQPQHF
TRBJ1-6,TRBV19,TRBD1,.,TGTGCCAGTAGCTGGACAGGGGATAGTTATAATTCACCCCTCCACTTT,CASSWTGDSYNSPLHF
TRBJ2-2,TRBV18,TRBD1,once,TGTGCCAGCTCACCATCCGCAGGGGGGAACACCGGGGAGCTGTTTTTT,CASSPSAGGNTGELFF
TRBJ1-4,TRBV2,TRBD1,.,TGTGCCAGCACTCCTCAGGGGGCGGGTGAAAAACTGTTTTTT,CASTPQGAGEKLFF
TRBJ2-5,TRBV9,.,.,TGTGCCAGCAGCGTAGCGCGGGGAGTGGGGGAGACCCAGTACTTC,CASSVARGVGETQYF
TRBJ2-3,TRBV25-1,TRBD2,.,TGTGCCAGCAGTGCTTGGCTAGCGGGGGGAGGAGATACGCAGTATTTT,CASSAWLAGGGDTQYF
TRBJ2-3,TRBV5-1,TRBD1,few,TGCGCCAGCAGCTTGGGGGGGACAGGGCCAGATACGCAGTATTTT,CASSLGGTGPDTQYF
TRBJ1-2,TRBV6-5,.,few,TGTGCCAGCAGTTACTCCCCGGGGGGTTATGGCTACACCTTC,CASSYSPGGYGYTF
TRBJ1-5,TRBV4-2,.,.,TGTGCCAGCAGCCAAGACCAGGGGATCCAGCCCCAGCATTTT,CASSQDQGIQPQHF
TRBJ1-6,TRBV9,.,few,TGTGCCAGCAGCGTACTACACGGGAGGAAATATAATTCACCCCTCCACTTT,CASSVLHGRKYNSPLHF
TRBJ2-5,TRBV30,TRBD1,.,TGTGCCTGGACTTCGATAGGGGGCGGAGAGACCCAGTACTTC,CAWTSIGGGETQYF
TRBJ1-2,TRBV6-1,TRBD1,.,TGTGCCAGCAGTGAAGGGACAGGGAATAACTATGGCTACACCTTC,CASSEGTGNNYGYTF
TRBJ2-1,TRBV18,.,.,TGTGCCAGCTCACCGGCTAGCCCATACAATGAGCAGTTCTTC,CASSPASPYNEQFF
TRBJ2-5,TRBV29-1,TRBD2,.,TGCAGCGTTGAAGGGACTAGCCGGTACCAAGAGACCCAGTACTTC,CSVEGTSRYQETQYF
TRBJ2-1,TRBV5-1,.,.,TGCGCCAGCAGCTTGGTGGGGGGTAGCTCCTACAATGAGCAGTTCTTC,CASSLVGGSSYNEQFF
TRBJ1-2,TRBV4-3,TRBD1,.,TGCGCCAGCAGCCAAGTCCTTCCCGCGAGGGGGCGAACTGGCTATGGCTACACCTTC,CASSQVLPARGRTGYGYTF
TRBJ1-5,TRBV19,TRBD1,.,TGTGCCAGTAGTATGGGACAGGGAGCCCCCCACAATCAGCCCCAGCATTTT,CASSMGQGAPHNQPQHF
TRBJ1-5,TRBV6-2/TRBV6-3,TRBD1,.,TGTGCCAGCAGTTACTCGAAGGGTAGGGGGCTAGGTCAGCCCCAGCATTTT,CASSYSKGRGLGQPQHF
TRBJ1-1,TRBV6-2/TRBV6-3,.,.,TGTGCCAGCAGCCCGGTGGGGGGGCGGAGCACTGAAGCTTTCTTT,CASSPVGGRSTEAFF
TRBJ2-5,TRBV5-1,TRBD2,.,TGCGCCAGCGGGATAGCGGGGGGGTACCAAGAGACCCAGTACTTC,CASGIAGGYQETQYF
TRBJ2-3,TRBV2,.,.,TGTGCCAGCAGTGAATATGATACGCAGTATTTT,CASSEYDTQYF
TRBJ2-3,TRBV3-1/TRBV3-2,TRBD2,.,TGTGCCAGCAGCCAAACCTTCCTAGCGGGGGGGCGTACAGATACGCAGTATTTT,CASSQTFLAGGRTDTQYF
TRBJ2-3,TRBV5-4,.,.,TGTGCCAGCAGCTTAGGGGGACGAGATACGCAGTATTTT,CASSLGGRDTQYF
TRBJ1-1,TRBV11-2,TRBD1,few,TGTGCCAGCAGCTTAAGGGGGGACAGGGAAACTGAAGCTTTCTTT,CASSLRGDRETEAFF
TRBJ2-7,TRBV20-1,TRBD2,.,TGCAGTGCTAGTCCATGGGGGACTAGCGGGGCCCTGGGAGAGCAGTACTTC,CSASPWGTSGALGEQYF
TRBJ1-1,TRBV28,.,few,TGTGCCAGCAGTTTGACAGAAGGGAACACTGAAGCTTTCTTT,CASSLTEGNTEAFF
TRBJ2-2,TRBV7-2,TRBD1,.,TGTGCCAGCAGCCCGCGGACAGGGTTTGCCGGGGAGCTGTTTTTT,CASSPRTGFAGELFF
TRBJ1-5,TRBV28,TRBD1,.,TGTGCCAGCAGAACCGGACAGGGGGGAAGCAATCAGCCCCAGCATTTT,CASRTGQGGSNQPQHF
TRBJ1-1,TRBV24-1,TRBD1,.,TGTGCCACCAGTGATCCGGGACAGGGGACTGAAGCTTTCTTT,CATSDPGQGTEAFF
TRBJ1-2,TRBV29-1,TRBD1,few,TGCAGCGTCGCCGGGACAGGTTATGGCTACACCTTC,CSVAGTGYGYTF
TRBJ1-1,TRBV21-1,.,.,TGTGCCAGCAGTCTGAGCGGCATCGCGAACACTGAAGCTTTCTTT,CASSLSGIANTEAFF
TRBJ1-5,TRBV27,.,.,TGTGCCAGCAGTTTATCGCTCCGGGGTGATCAGCCCCAGCATTTT,CASSLSLRGDQPQHF
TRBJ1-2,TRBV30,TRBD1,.,TGTGCCTGGACGGCGAACAGGGGGCATCGATATGGCTACACCTTC,CAWTANRGHRYGYTF